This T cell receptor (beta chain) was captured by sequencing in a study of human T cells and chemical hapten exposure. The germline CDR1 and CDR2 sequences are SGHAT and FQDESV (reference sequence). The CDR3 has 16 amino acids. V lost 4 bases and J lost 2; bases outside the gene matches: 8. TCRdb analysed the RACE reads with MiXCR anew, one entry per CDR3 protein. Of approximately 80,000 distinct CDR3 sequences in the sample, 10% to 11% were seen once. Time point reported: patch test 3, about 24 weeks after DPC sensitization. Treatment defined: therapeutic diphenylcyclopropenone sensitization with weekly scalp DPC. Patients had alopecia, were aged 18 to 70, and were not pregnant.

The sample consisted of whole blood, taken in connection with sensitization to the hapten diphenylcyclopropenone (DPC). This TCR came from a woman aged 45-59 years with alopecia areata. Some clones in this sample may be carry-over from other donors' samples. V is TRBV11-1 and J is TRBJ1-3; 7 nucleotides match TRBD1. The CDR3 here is CASSYQGTVPGNTIYF. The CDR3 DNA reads TGTGCCAGCAGCTATCAAGGGACAGTCCCTGGAAACACCATATATTTT. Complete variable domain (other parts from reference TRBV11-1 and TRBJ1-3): EAEVAQSPRYKITEKSQAVAFWCDPISGHATLYWYRQILGQGPELLVQFQDESVVDDSQLPKDRFSAERLKGVDSTLKIQPAELGDSAMYLCASSYQGTVPGNTIYFGEGSWLTVV.